The 11 T cell receptor beta chains below were found in one sample sequenced in a study of T cell responses to AZD1222 COVID-19 vaccine. Clones were read by immunoSEQ multiplex PCR, and TCRdb kept only the in-frame ones, dropping some. The data show 80,000 or so clones, with 90% to 95% seen just once and roughly 5.2% held by the top ten. Here the sequenced sample was peripheral blood, taken on day 0 of AZD1222 vaccination. The receptors come from an adult in good health.

The gene calls are TRBV10-3 and TRBJ2-3, with 10 bases fitting TRBD1. CDR3 size: 15 residues. Looked up from germline, CDR1 is ENHRY and CDR2 is SYGVKD. Unmatched junction bases numbered 6, after V lost 4 bases and J lost 5 bases. This CDR3 is CAISAGTGAKDTQYF. CDR3 DNA sequence: TGTGCCATCAGTGCGGGGACAGGGGCGAAAGATACGCAGTATTTT.

The chain has TRBV2 and TRBJ2-2; 8 bases line up with TRBD1. There are 14 residues in the CDR3. V dropped 7 bases and J dropped 5; count of bases not matched to a gene: 6. Germline V gene sequence: CDR1 SNHLY, CDR2 FYNNEI. DNA of the CDR3: TGTGCCAGCAAGGGACAGGCGGGGACCGGGGAGCTGTTTTTT. This translates into CASKGQAGTGELFF.

The chain uses TRBV19 and TRBJ1-5; 7 bases match TRBD1. The length of the CDR3 is 15 residues. CDR1 is LNHDA and CDR2 is SQIVND in the germline V gene (reference sequence). Trimming took 4 bases from V and 5 from J; bases not matched to a gene: 8. CDR3 sequence: CASSRVDRVDQPQHF. The CDR3 nucleotides read TGTGCCAGTAGTAGGGTCGACAGGGTAGATCAGCCCCAGCATTTT.

The chain employs TRBV7-9 and TRBJ1-6; no firm D call. Trimming removed 1 base from V and 6 bases from J, with 13 bases in between. Germline V lookup: CDR1 SEHNR, CDR2 FQNEAQ (reference sequence). There are 16 residues in the CDR3. CDR3 DNA: TGTGCCAGCAGCTTAGATCGGAGGGAACTTAATTCACCCCTCCACTTT. Translation gives CASSLDRRELNSPLHF. Together with reference TRBV7-9 and TRBJ1-6, the CDR3 gives the full variable domain: DTGVSQNPRHKITKRGQNVTFRCDPISEHNRLYWYRQTLGQGPEFLTYFQNEAQLEKSRLLSDRFSAERPKGSFSTLEIQRTEQGDSAMYLCASSLDRRELNSPLHFGNGTRLTVT.

The V gene is TRBV29-1, the J gene TRBJ1-1, with D unresolved. This CDR3 contains 12 residues. The V and J ends lost 7 bases and 2 bases respectively, with 11 bases between them. Looked up from germline, CDR1 is SQVTM and CDR2 is ANQGSEA. CDR3 sequence reads: CSGGWANTEAFF. In DNA, the CDR3 is TGCAGCGGCGGCTGGGCCAACACTGAAGCTTTCTTT.

This clone was seen only once. The chain joins TRBV19 to TRBJ1-4, with 9 bases matching TRBD1. CDR3 size: 15 residues. Per germline, CDR1 LNHDA and CDR2 SQIVND (reference sequence). The V segment lost 3 bases and the J segment 8 bases; nucleotides outside the gene matches: 7. The CDR3 sequence: CASSISGTGSEKLFF. The CDR3, as DNA: TGTGCCAGTAGTATCTCCGGGACAGGGAGCGAAAAACTGTTTTTT. The variable domain in full, with the rest retrieved from reference TRBV19 and TRBJ1-4, is DGGITQSPKYLFRKEGQNVTLSCEQNLNHDAMYWYRQDPGQGLRLIYYSQIVNDFQKGDIAEGYSVSREKKESFPLTVTSAQKNPTAFYLCASSISGTGSEKLFFGSGTQLSVL.

V gene TRBV9 combines with J gene TRBJ2-2; D gene unclear. The CDR3 length is 15 residues. V lost 5 bases and J 1 base, leaving 12 bases between the germline ends. CDR1 is SGDLS and CDR2 is YYNGEE in the germline V gene. The CDR3 coding sequence is TGTGCCAGCAGTGAGACAAGGCGGAACACCGGGGAGCTGTTTTTT. Its protein product is CASSETRRNTGELFF.

This sequence joins TRBV19 and TRBJ2-7, with 9 bases matching TRBD2. The CDR3 has 14 residues. V trimming: 4 bases; J trimming: 2 bases; junction bases outside the gene matches: 3. Germline V gene sequence: CDR1 LNHDA, CDR2 SQIVND (reference sequence). CDR3 protein: CASSRAGGPYEQYF. CDR3 DNA sequence: TGTGCCAGTAGTAGAGCGGGGGGCCCCTACGAGCAGTACTTC. The variable domain in full, with the rest retrieved from reference TRBV19 and TRBJ2-7, is DGGITQSPKYLFRKEGQNVTLSCEQNLNHDAMYWYRQDPGQGLRLIYYSQIVNDFQKGDIAEGYSVSREKKESFPLTVTSAQKNPTAFYLCASSRAGGPYEQYFGPGTRLTVT.

This chain links TRBV12-3 or TRBV12-4 with TRBJ1-1, with D possibly being TRBD1 (5 bases). V gave up 5 bases and J gave up 6 bases, with 10 bases separating them. CDR3 length equals 12 residues. CDR3 sequence reads: CASSRQFPEAFF. CDR3 nucleotides: TGTGCCAGCAGTCGACAGTTCCCTGAAGCTTTCTTT.

The J gene is TRBJ2-5, the V gene TRBV7-9, with D possibly TRBD1 on 6 matching bases. Trimming removed 8 bases from V and 1 base from J, with 23 bases in between. CDR3 length equals 17 residues. From germline, CDR1 is SEHNR and CDR2 FQNEAQ (reference sequence). The CDR3 DNA follows: TGTGCCAGCCGCGCAGCCGTCAGAGGGACACTCCAAGAGACCCAGTACTTC. It yields the protein CASRAAVRGTLQETQYF.

The chain is built from TRBV19 and TRBJ1-2; D is unresolved. The germline V and J ends were trimmed by 0 bases and 2 bases, with 7 bases remaining between them. This CDR3 region has 14 residues. Germline CDR1 is LNHDA and CDR2 is SQIVND (reference sequence). This CDR3 is CASSIDDTNYGYTF. CDR3 DNA sequence: TGTGCCAGTAGTATAGACGACACGAACTATGGCTACACCTTC.